Presented here are 24 T cell receptor beta chains from one specimen sequenced in a study of cytomegalovirus exposure and HLA in healthy donors. The PCR made use of 60 Vbeta and 13 Jbeta primers. Measured with immunoSEQ multiplex PCR; TCRdb has only the in-frame clones, and not every one. The data show 130,000 to 150,000 clones, with less than 9.5% seen just once and 1.5% to 2% held by the top ten. Material for sequencing was PBMCs. These receptors all come from a male donor in good health and CMV-seronegative.

The genes are TRBV11-2 and TRBJ2-5, with 9 bases that match TRBD2. With 6 bases clipped from V and 5 bases from J, the junction kept 10 bases outside the gene matches. Germline loops: CDR1 SGHAT, CDR2 FQNNGV. The CDR3 consists of 15 residues. In DNA, the CDR3 is TGTGCCAGCAGAGTAAGGCTAGCGGGATCGGAGACCCAGTACTTC. Its protein product is CASRVRLAGSETQYF.

This clone has only a few counts. The chain combines TRBV27 with TRBJ2-3; TRBD1 might be the D (5 bases). The CDR3 has 13 residues. Germline-derived CDR1 and CDR2 are MNHEY and SMNVEV (reference sequence). V lost 3 bases to trimming and J lost 8 bases, with 12 bases between them. This CDR3 is CASSFTDTSTQYF. The CDR3 region has the DNA TGTGCCAGCAGTTTCACGGACACCAGTACGCAGTATTTT.

The V call is TRBV5-6, the J call TRBJ1-2, with D possibly being TRBD1 (6 bases). Trimming stripped 0 bases from V and 0 bases from J, with 18 bases between. The CDR3 loop spans 18 amino acids. The germline gives CDR1 SGHDT, CDR2 YYEEEE. The CDR3 loop reads CASSLEVGGPPSNYGYTF. For the CDR3, the DNA is TGTGCCAGCAGCTTGGAGGTAGGGGGTCCTCCCTCTAACTATGGCTACACCTTC.

The chain employs TRBV13 and TRBJ1-3; possible D gene TRBD1, 5 bases. V gave up 3 bases and J gave up 4 bases, with 13 bases separating them. Germline CDR1 PRHDT, CDR2 FYEKMQ (reference sequence). The CDR3 runs 15 residues. CDR3 in amino acids: CASSFAPGGGNTIYF. The CDR3 nucleotides read TGTGCCAGCAGCTTTGCCCCCGGGGGGGGAAACACCATATATTTT.

With regard to this clone: At the DNA level, this CDR3 is encoded by other sequences in the same sample as well. V and J are TRBV5-1 and TRBJ1-1, with D perhaps matching TRBD1 (5 bases). The CDR3 has 14 residues. In germline, CDR1 is SGHRS, CDR2 YFSETQ. V was pared by 1 base and J by 5 bases, with 12 bases between. The CDR3 sequence: CASSLSSGGTEAFF. CDR3 coding DNA: TGCGCCAGCAGCTTGAGCTCTGGGGGGACTGAAGCTTTCTTT.

This clone was found a few times. This chain joins TRBV5-5 and TRBJ1-4; TRBD1 aligns across 7 bases. The CDR3 sequence is 15 residues long. Unmatched junction bases numbered 8, after V lost 2 bases and J lost 7 bases. The germline V gene encodes CDR1 SGHKS and CDR2 YYEKEE (reference sequence). CDR3 sequence (DNA): TGTGCCAGCAGCTTCAGGGACAGAGAAAGTGAAAAACTGTTTTTT. It specifies CASSFRDRESEKLFF.

In nucleotides, the CDR3 is TGCGCCAGCAGCTTGACAGGGGGTGACGGGGAGCTGTTTTTT. Translating it yields CASSLTGGDGELFF. The rearrangement links TRBV5-1 to TRBJ2-2, with TRBD1 matching 8 bases. This CDR3 has 14 residues. Trimming cost V 1 base and J 7 bases; bases outside gene matches: 3. Germline V lookup: CDR1 SGHRS, CDR2 YFSETQ.

This clone was picked up a small number of times. The gene calls are TRBV30 and TRBJ2-2, with a possible D match to TRBD1 (6 bases). The CDR3 is made up of 17 amino acids. Trimming stripped 7 bases from V and 2 bases from J, with 23 bases between. Germline-derived CDR1 and CDR2 are GTSNPN and SVGIG (reference sequence). The CDR3 protein is CASSKSTGASNTGELFF. The CDR3 DNA is TGTGCCTCCTCGAAATCGACAGGCGCCTCTAACACCGGGGAGCTGTTTTTT. The full variable domain, with the rest looked up from reference TRBV30 and TRBJ2-2, is SQTIHQWPATLVQPVGSPLSLECTVEGTSNPNLYWYRQAAGRGLQLLFYSVGIGQISSEVPQNLSASRPQDRQFILSSKKLLLSDSGFYLCASSKSTGASNTGELFFGEGSRLTVL.

This clone was picked up a small number of times. The chain joins TRBV6-1 to TRBJ2-2, with 8 bases identical to TRBD1. The CDR3 runs 15 residues. J was trimmed by 7 bases and V by 4 bases; bases with no gene match: 8. Germline values: CDR1 MNHNS, CDR2 SASEGT. DNA for the CDR3: TGTGCCAGCAGTGGACTGGGACAGGATCACGGGGAGCTGTTTTTT. This translates into CASSGLGQDHGELFF.

In its sample, this clone was seen a few times. The chain couples TRBV7-9 to TRBJ1-2; 8 bases fit TRBD1. Trimming at V came to 4 bases and at J to 8 bases, leaving 9 bases not matched to a gene. Germline CDR1 and CDR2: SEHNR and FQNEAQ (reference sequence). CDR3 length: 14 residues. CDR3 nucleotides: TGTGCCAGCAGCTCGGCGCAGGGGGCGCCCGGCTACACCTTC. Translated: CASSSAQGAPGYTF.

There are a few counts of this clone. The rearrangement joins TRBV7-9 to TRBJ2-7; unclear D gene. The germline gives CDR1 SEHNR, CDR2 FQNEAQ (reference sequence). V lost 1 base and J lost 6, with 4 bases in between. The CDR3 runs 11 residues. CDR3 protein: CASSLDGEQYF. In DNA form, the CDR3 reads TGTGCCAGCAGCTTAGACGGCGAGCAGTACTTC.

This clone was seen only a few times. This chain uses TRBV28 with TRBJ1-1; D remains unclear. Germline V gene data show CDR1 as MDHEN and CDR2 as SYDVKM. This CDR3 region has 13 residues. The V gene lost 6 bases and the J gene lost 1 base, with 9 bases spanning the gap. For the CDR3, the DNA is TGTGCCAGCAGCCTCGACTGGAACACTGAAGCTTTCTTT. Translated: CASSLDWNTEAFF. Full variable domain (rest looked up from reference TRBV28 and TRBJ1-1): DVKVTQSSRYLVKRTGEKVFLECVQDMDHENMFWYRQDPGLGLRLIYFSYDVKMKEKGDIPEGYSVSREKKERFSLILESASTNQTSMYLCASSLDWNTEAFFGQGTRLTVV.

This clone came up a few times. The rearrangement uses TRBV19 and TRBJ1-6; D ambiguous. Trimming took off 3 bases at V and 7 bases at J, with 13 bases between the two ends. The CDR3 totals 15 residues. CDR1 is LNHDA, CDR2 SQIVND, per germline (reference sequence). CDR3 sequence: CASSIRRDTNSPLHF. CDR3 bases: TGTGCCAGTAGTATTCGGAGGGATACGAATTCACCCCTCCACTTT.

The chain couples TRBV10-3 to TRBJ2-5; D gene unclear. V was clipped by 2 bases and J by 0 bases, with 4 bases between them. This CDR3 contains 13 residues. CDR1 ENHRY and CDR2 SYGVKD come from the germline V gene. CDR3 residues: CAISEPYQETQYF. The CDR3 DNA follows: TGTGCCATCAGTGAGCCCTACCAAGAGACCCAGTACTTC.

The sample holds a few counts of this clone. The chain combines TRBV5-6 with TRBJ2-7, with a tentative D call TRBD1 (5 bases). The germline V gene has CDR1 SGHDT and CDR2 YYEEEE. V was trimmed by 1 base and J by 3 bases, leaving 14 bases between them. This CDR3 spans 15 amino acids. The CDR3 is CASSLPQGSVYEQYF. Written as DNA, the CDR3 is TGTGCCAGCAGCTTGCCGCAGGGTAGTGTCTACGAGCAGTACTTC.

The chain employs TRBV28 and TRBJ1-3; 7 positions match TRBD1. Trimming at V came to 4 bases and at J to 0 bases, leaving 3 bases not matched to a gene. This CDR3 is 15 amino acids long. Germline values: CDR1 MDHEN, CDR2 SYDVKM. The CDR3: CASSSGQVSGNTIYF. In DNA form, the CDR3 reads TGTGCCAGCAGTTCCGGACAGGTCTCTGGAAACACCATATATTTT. Full variable domain (outside the CDR3, taken from reference TRBV28 and TRBJ1-3): DVKVTQSSRYLVKRTGEKVFLECVQDMDHENMFWYRQDPGLGLRLIYFSYDVKMKEKGDIPEGYSVSREKKERFSLILESASTNQTSMYLCASSSGQVSGNTIYFGEGSWLTVV.

This clone was detected a few times. V gene TRBV2 combines with J gene TRBJ2-3, with D tentatively TRBD2 (5 bases). The V end lost 2 bases, the J end lost 2 bases, and 17 bases lay between the germline ends. Germline V CDR1 and CDR2: SNHLY, FYNNEI. The CDR3 is 17 residues long. The CDR3 here is CASSERGSAYYTDTQYF. Here the CDR3 DNA reads TGTGCCAGCAGTGAACGGGGTTCAGCTTACTACACAGATACGCAGTATTTT. The whole variable domain, filled in from reference TRBV2 and TRBJ2-3, reads EPEVTQTPSHQVTQMGQEVILRCVPISNHLYFYWYRQILGQKVEFLVSFYNNEISEKSEIFDDQFSVERPDGSNFTLKIRSTKLEDSAMYFCASSERGSAYYTDTQYFGPGTRLTVL.

A few counts support this clone. This rearrangement joins TRBV4-3 to TRBJ2-7, with 10 nucleotides matching TRBD2. The CDR3 is 15 amino acids. Germline V gene sequence: CDR1 LGHNA, CDR2 YSLEER. V was clipped by 0 bases and J by 6 bases; unmatched bases: 5. The CDR3 bases are TGCGCCAGCAGCCAAGATGAAGCGGGAGGGTTCGAGCAGTACTTC. Its protein product is CASSQDEAGGFEQYF.

The chain joins TRBV28 to TRBJ1-4; 10 bases fit TRBD1. V was pared by 5 bases and J by 3 bases, with 6 bases of the junction left unmatched. The germline gives CDR1 MDHEN, CDR2 SYDVKM. The CDR3 runs to 16 residues. CDR3 in amino acids: CASSRDRGFSNEKLFF. CDR3 DNA sequence: TGTGCCAGCAGTCGGGACAGGGGATTCTCTAATGAAAAACTGTTTTTT.

The chain uses TRBV7-2 and TRBJ2-1; 13 bases match TRBD2. The CDR3 extends over 15 amino acids. J was trimmed by 7 bases and V by 4 bases; bases with no gene match: 4. The germline gives CDR1 SGHTA, CDR2 FQGNSA. CDR3 in amino acids: CASSYRLAGGNEQFF. The CDR3 DNA follows: TGTGCCAGCAGCTACCGACTAGCGGGGGGTAATGAGCAGTTCTTC.

This clone occurred a few times. This CDR3 is CASSVGTGFHQPQHF. The CDR3 DNA follows: TGTGCCAGCAGCGTCGGGACAGGGTTTCATCAGCCCCAGCATTTT. The rearrangement links TRBV9 to TRBJ1-5, with 9 bases lining up with TRBD1. Germline V lookup: CDR1 SGDLS, CDR2 YYNGEE. This CDR3 comprises 15 residues. The junction had 5 bases not matched to a gene; V was cut back by 2 bases and J by 5 bases.

Only a few counts were recorded for this clone. This chain links TRBV7-2 with TRBJ2-7, with 7 bases fitting TRBD2. Germline V gene data show CDR1 as SGHTA and CDR2 as FQGNSA. The J segment lost 2 bases and the V segment lost 4 bases, leaving 17 bases of the junction unmatched. CDR3 length equals 18 residues. In DNA form, the CDR3 reads TGTGCCAGCAGCTCCCTGGTTGTGGGGGGGACCCGTCCCTACGAGCAGTACTTC. This translates into CASSSLVVGGTRPYEQYF.

This sequence joins TRBV28 and TRBJ2-5, with D perhaps TRBD1 (5 bases). The ends were cut back, 6 bases at V and 1 base at J, with 12 bases in the middle. This CDR3 has 14 amino acids. Germline V gene sequence: CDR1 MDHEN, CDR2 SYDVKM. CDR3 sequence: CASSLQDLQETQYF. In nucleotides, the CDR3 is TGTGCCAGCAGCCTACAGGACCTCCAAGAGACCCAGTACTTC.

V is TRBV5-6 and J is TRBJ2-5; maybe TRBD2 (6 bases). Germline CDR1 reads SGHDT; CDR2 reads YYEEEE. Trimming took 0 bases from V and 2 from J, leaving 8 bases between them. The CDR3 spans 14 residues. DNA of the CDR3: TGTGCCAGCAGCTTGGGGGACTTACAAGAGACCCAGTACTTC. It is translated as CASSLGDLQETQYF.